A selection of T cell receptor beta chains follows, all from one sample in a study of CD8 T cells in ankylosing spondylitis. Each CDR3 protein is one row after TCRdb ran MiXCR on the 5' RACE reads. The sample lists roughly 35,000 distinct CDR3 sequences, 13% occurring once. Sequenced material: synovial fluid, either unsorted or a sorted T cell fraction (not recorded which). The receptors originated from a male donor with ankylosing spondylitis. CDR3s include the opening cysteine and the closing phenylalanine or tryptophan. The order of the fields is clone size, J gene, D gene, V gene, CDR3 DNA, CDR3 protein. D genes are given only for firm matches. Rows give clone size only sometimes, using once, few, many, or a class for an expanded clone.

few | TRBJ2-1 | TRBD2 | TRBV6-2/TRBV6-3 | TGTGCCAGCAGACTACTAGCGGAGATATACAATGAGCAGTTCTTC | CASRLLAEIYNEQFF
NA | TRBJ2-7 | NA | TRBV11-2 | TGTGCCAGCAGCTTAGTGGGATACGAGCAGTACTTC | CASSLVGYEQYF
NA | TRBJ2-1 | NA | TRBV4-3 | TGCGCCAGCAGCCAAGCCCCCGGGGAACCCTACAATGAGCAGTTCTTC | CASSQAPGEPYNEQFF
many | TRBJ2-2 | TRBD1 | TRBV6-1 | TGTGCCAGCAGCGAGACAGGGGAGGCCGGGGAGCTGTTTTTT | CASSETGEAGELFF
many | TRBJ1-2 | NA | TRBV4-1 | TGCGCCAGCAGCCAAGATTTCCCGTTGTTGCTTCTTATATCTTACTATGGCTACACCTTC | CASSQDFPLLLLISYYGYTF
many | TRBJ2-5 | TRBD1 | TRBV11-2 | TGTGCCAGCAGCGTACTCAAACAGGGGAGAGAGACCCAGTACTTC | CASSVLKQGRETQYF
few | TRBJ2-1 | NA | TRBV7-8 | TGTGCCAGCAGCTTAGTGTCCAGCAATGAGCAGTTCTTC | CASSLVSSNEQFF
many | TRBJ2-5 | TRBD1 | TRBV2 | TGTGCCAGTAGCTATACAGGGGTGAGAGAGACCCAGTACTTC | CASSYTGVRETQYF
many | TRBJ2-2 | NA | TRBV11-2 | TGTGCCAGCAGCTTCAGAGGGATGCAGACCGGGGAGCTGTTTTTT | CASSFRGMQTGELFF
few | TRBJ2-3 | TRBD1 | TRBV12-3/TRBV12-4 | TGTGCCTGGGGACAGGGTTCAGATACGCAGTATTTT | CAWGQGSDTQYF
few | TRBJ2-5 | NA | TRBV7-2 | TGTGCCAGCAGCTTAGAACCCGTAGAGGTGGAGACCCAGTACTTC | CASSLEPVEVETQYF
many | TRBJ2-2 | NA | TRBV25-1 | TGTGCCAGCAGTGCCCAGGGGTACGACACCGGGGAGCTGTTTTTT | CASSAQGYDTGELFF
NA | TRBJ2-7 | NA | TRBV7-9 | TGTGCCAGCAGCTTCCGGGACTTCACCTTCGAGCAGTACTTC | CASSFRDFTFEQYF
few | TRBJ2-3 | TRBD2 | TRBV7-9 | TGTGCCAGCAGCATAATAGCGGGCCTGGGGACAGATACGCAGTATTTT | CASSIIAGLGTDTQYF
many | TRBJ2-2 | TRBD1 | TRBV7-9 | TGTGCCAGCAGCAGTTGGGACAGGGAAATCTCCGGGGAGCTGTTTTTT | CASSSWDREISGELFF
NA | TRBJ2-7 | NA | TRBV7-9 | TGTGCCAGCAGCCCCGCGGGCCGAAAACCCTACGAGCAGTACTTC | CASSPAGRKPYEQYF
NA | TRBJ1-2 | NA | TRBV20-1 | TGCAGTGCTATTGGGAGCTATGGCTACACCTTC | CSAIGSYGYTF
few | TRBJ2-7 | NA | TRBV28 | TGTGCCAGCAGCTTAAGGGACCTCTCCTACGAGCAGTACTTC | CASSLRDLSYEQYF
many | TRBJ2-3 | TRBD2 | TRBV11-2 | TGTGCCAGCAGCTTAGTTCGGGGACTAGCGGGGATGACAGATACGCAGTATTTT | CASSLVRGLAGMTDTQYF
NA | TRBJ2-1 | TRBD2 | TRBV10-3 | TGTGCCATCAGTGAGTCCTTTCTAGCGGGAGTCGCGGGGGCCTACAATGAGCAGTTCTTC | CAISESFLAGVAGAYNEQFF
large | TRBJ2-2 | NA | TRBV29-1 | TGCAGCGTTCGCGGGGCAGGGGGCACCGGGGAGCTGTTTTTT | CSVRGAGGTGELFF
few | TRBJ2-5 | TRBD2 | TRBV25-1 | TGTGCCAGCAGTCTGAGCGGGAGGGGGACCCAGTACTTC | CASSLSGRGTQYF
few | TRBJ1-4 | TRBD1 | TRBV12-3/TRBV12-4 | TGTGCCAGCAGTCACACACCGGGACAGGGAATAGCAACTAATGAAAAACTGTTTTTT | CASSHTPGQGIATNEKLFF
few | TRBJ2-2 | NA | TRBV30 | TGTGCCTGGAGTAGGTCGGGAACCGACGCCGGGGAGCTGTTTTTT | CAWSRSGTDAGELFF
NA | TRBJ2-3 | TRBD2 | TRBV20-1 | TGCAGTGCTAGATCTAGCGGGAGGGCCTCGAACACAGATACGCAGTATTTT | CSARSSGRASNTDTQYF
NA | TRBJ1-6 | TRBD1 | TRBV5-1 | TGCGCCAGCAGCCGATCTGGGACAGCTCTTAATTCACCCCTCCACTTT | CASSRSGTALNSPLHF
NA | TRBJ2-3 | NA | TRBV28 | TGTGCCAGCAGTTTATGGGGAACGGGCACAGATACGCAGTATTTT | CASSLWGTGTDTQYF
many | TRBJ1-2 | NA | TRBV2 | TGTGCCAGCAGTGGAGTAGTTGTCTTCTATGGCTACACCTTC | CASSGVVVFYGYTF
NA | TRBJ2-7 | NA | TRBV4-2 | TGTGCCAGCAGGGCTGTGGGGGGAAACGAGCAGTACTTC | CASRAVGGNEQYF
many | TRBJ2-7 | TRBD1 | TRBV4-2 | TGTGCCAGCAGCCAAGAGAGGGGGACAGGGGGCGAGGAGCAGTACTTC | CASSQERGTGGEEQYF
many | TRBJ1-1 | NA | TRBV7-9 | TGTGCCAGCAGCTTAGGTACGGGTTTAGCCACTGAAGCTTTCTTT | CASSLGTGLATEAFF
many | TRBJ2-7 | TRBD2 | TRBV6-2/TRBV6-3 | TGTGCCAGCAATTCCCGGGACTACACCTACGAGCAGTACTTC | CASNSRDYTYEQYF
many | TRBJ1-2 | NA | TRBV20-1 | TGCAGTGCTAGAGAACCGGAGATTAACTATGGCTACACCTTC | CSAREPEINYGYTF
once | TRBJ2-1 | NA | TRBV4-2 | TGTGCCAGCAGCCAAGATGCGGGAATTTGGCCCTTCGATGAGCAGTTCTTC | CASSQDAGIWPFDEQFF
many | TRBJ2-7 | TRBD2 | TRBV20-1 | TGCAGTGCTAGGTATAGCGGGGGGGCCGAGGCCATCGAGCAGTACTTC | CSARYSGGAEAIEQYF
few | TRBJ2-7 | NA | TRBV10-3 | TGTGCCATCAGTGAGTCGCTCCTCTACGAGCAGTACTTC | CAISESLLYEQYF
few | TRBJ2-7 | NA | TRBV28 | TGTGCCAGCAGTCCAGCACGGGTTCCTACCTACGAGCAGTACTTC | CASSPARVPTYEQYF
few | TRBJ2-6 | NA | TRBV6-2/TRBV6-3 | TGTGCCAGCAGTGGGGACAAGGGAGGGGCCAACGTCCTGACTTTC | CASSGDKGGANVLTF
few | TRBJ1-1 | NA | TRBV20-1 | TGCAGTGCTAGAGGGACCGGGCTCGCTGAAGCTTTCTTT | CSARGTGLAEAFF
NA | TRBJ1-2 | NA | TRBV5-6 | TGTGCCTGCAGCTTGGACGGAGGGTCTGATGGCTACACCTTC | CACSLDGGSDGYTF
many | TRBJ2-7 | NA | TRBV6-1 | TGTGCCAGCAGTGAAGCGAGGGGTTCCTACGAGCAGTACTTC | CASSEARGSYEQYF
few | TRBJ1-2 | NA | TRBV4-3 | TGCGCCAGCAGCCAACCTGACCTGAAAGGCTACACCTTC | CASSQPDLKGYTF
NA | TRBJ2-7 | NA | TRBV5-6 | TGTGCCAGCAGCTTACAGGGTGTTAAAGGGTACGAGCAGTACTTC | CASSLQGVKGYEQYF
few | TRBJ2-7 | NA | TRBV7-2 | TGTGCCAGCAGCCTTCCCCCCCATGGGCCTCCCTACGAGCAGTACTTC | CASSLPPHGPPYEQYF
NA | TRBJ1-6 | TRBD1 | TRBV4-2 | TGTGCCAGCAGCCAGTTGAGGGACCAGGGGGCCTCACCCCTCCACTTT | CASSQLRDQGASPLHF
few | TRBJ1-1 | NA | TRBV20-1 | TGCAGTGCTGGAAAAGCTTTCTTGAACACTGAAGCTTTCTTT | CSAGKAFLNTEAFF
many | TRBJ1-2 | TRBD1 | TRBV5-6 | TGTGCCAGCAGCTTCCCGCCCCCGACAGGGGAGCGCTATGGCTACACCTTC | CASSFPPPTGERYGYTF
many | TRBJ1-2 | NA | TRBV7-2 | TGTGCCAGCAGCCCCCGGGGGTTCTATGGCTACACCTTC | CASSPRGFYGYTF
NA | TRBJ2-5 | NA | TRBV7-6 | TGTGCCAGCAGTCCCAGGCCCAGGGAGCTCTCCGCTGGGACCCAGTACTTC | CASSPRPRELSAGTQYF
few | TRBJ2-7 | TRBD2 | TRBV29-1 | TGCAGCGTTGGAACCCTTCAACTTAGCGGGTTTTCCTACGAGCAGTACTTC | CSVGTLQLSGFSYEQYF
many | TRBJ1-2 | NA | TRBV27 | TGTGCCAGCAGTCCTCGTGGCAGTTCCTACTATGGCTACACCTTC | CASSPRGSSYYGYTF
many | TRBJ1-2 | NA | TRBV29-1 | TGCAGCGTCCGAACCGACAGATGGTATGGCTACACCTTC | CSVRTDRWYGYTF
few | TRBJ1-5 | NA | TRBV20-1 | TGCAGTGCTAGGGAAGACAGGTCCAATCAGCCCCAGCATTTT | CSAREDRSNQPQHF
many | TRBJ1-2 | NA | TRBV2 | TGTGCCAGCGGAGGGGTCACGGTTAACTATGGCTACACCTTC | CASGGVTVNYGYTF
NA | TRBJ2-2 | TRBD2 | TRBV6-4 | TGTGCCAGCAGCCGGACTAGCGTAGTCGGGGAGCTGTTTTTT | CASSRTSVVGELFF
many | TRBJ1-2 | NA | TRBV6-2/TRBV6-3 | TGTGCCAGCAGTTACTCGAGAGCGGATGGCTACACCTTC | CASSYSRADGYTF
few | TRBJ1-1 | NA | TRBV7-9 | NA | CASSSTLGTLVEAFF
many | TRBJ1-4 | TRBD1 | TRBV28 | TGTGCCAGCAGTTTGGGAGGACAGGGGGAAATCAATCAAGCAAAACTGTTTTTT | CASSLGGQGEINQAKLFF
medium-sized | TRBJ1-4 | NA | TRBV7-2 | TGTGCCAGCAGCTTATTTTCAAGTGGGGAAAAACTGTTTTTT | CASSLFSSGEKLFF
many | TRBJ1-5 | NA | TRBV28 | TGTGCCAGCAGTTTGACAGATAGCAATCAGCCCCAGCATTTT | CASSLTDSNQPQHF